This entry features one T cell receptor (beta chain) sequence. The germline V gene has CDR1 LNHDA and CDR2 SQIVND (reference sequence). With V trimmed by 5 bases and J by 5 bases, 12 bases remained unmatched. The CDR3 consists of 15 residues. These data originate in a study of blood T cell repertoires in COVID-19. Looking at the study overall: T cells, B-cell-depleted T cells, or PBMCs provided the cDNA or gDNA that served as material.

Only in-frame clones appear in the TCRdb table, and some are missing; sequencing was by immunoSEQ multiplex PCR. The sample has 350,000 to 500,000 clones, around 90% seen once. This chain uses TRBV19 with TRBJ2-7; TRBD1 aligns across 7 bases. Sequencing was done on a sample of peripheral blood. The sequence was collected from a man younger than 35 with COVID-19, enrolled during active disease. The CDR3 nucleotides are TGTGCCAGTAGTCCTCAGACAGGGTTGGGAAACGAGCAGTACTTC. This encodes CASSPQTGLGNEQYF.